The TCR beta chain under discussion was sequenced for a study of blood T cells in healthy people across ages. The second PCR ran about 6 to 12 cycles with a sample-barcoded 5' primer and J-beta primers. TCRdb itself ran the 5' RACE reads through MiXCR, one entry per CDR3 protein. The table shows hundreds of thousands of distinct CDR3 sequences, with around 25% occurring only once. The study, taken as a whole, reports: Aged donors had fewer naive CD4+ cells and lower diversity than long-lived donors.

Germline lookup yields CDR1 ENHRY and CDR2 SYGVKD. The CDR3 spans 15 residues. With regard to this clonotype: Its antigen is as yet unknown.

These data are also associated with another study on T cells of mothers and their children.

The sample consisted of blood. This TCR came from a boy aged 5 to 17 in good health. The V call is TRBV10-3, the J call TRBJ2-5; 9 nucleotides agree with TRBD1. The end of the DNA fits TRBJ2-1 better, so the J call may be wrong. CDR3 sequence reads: CAIARPGQGHNEQFF. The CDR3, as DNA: TGTGCCATCGCCCGACCGGGACAGGGCCACAATGAGCAGTTCTTC.